The T cell receptor beta chain described here comes from a study of T-cell reconstitution after alpha-beta-depleted transplantation in children. Unique molecular identifiers were incorporated when the TCRbeta library was constructed. TCRdb passed the PCR reads through MiXCR, listing each CDR3 protein once. Of some 500,000 distinct CDR3 sequences listed, 15% to 20% are singletons. In its sample, this clonotype was seen many times. Source: PBMCs from the stem cell graft donor, taken from the stem cell graft. This TCR was sampled from a human donor who donated a stem cell graft to a child with acute lymphoblastic leukemia.

The CDR3 protein is CASSRTGDPYEQYF. The CDR3 region has the DNA TGTGCCAGCAGCCGGACAGGGGACCCCTACGAGCAGTACTTC. V is TRBV12-3 or TRBV12-4 and J is TRBJ2-7; 9 nucleotides align to TRBD1. The CDR3 totals 14 residues. V shed 6 bases, J shed 2 bases, and the junction held 5 bases outside the gene matches.